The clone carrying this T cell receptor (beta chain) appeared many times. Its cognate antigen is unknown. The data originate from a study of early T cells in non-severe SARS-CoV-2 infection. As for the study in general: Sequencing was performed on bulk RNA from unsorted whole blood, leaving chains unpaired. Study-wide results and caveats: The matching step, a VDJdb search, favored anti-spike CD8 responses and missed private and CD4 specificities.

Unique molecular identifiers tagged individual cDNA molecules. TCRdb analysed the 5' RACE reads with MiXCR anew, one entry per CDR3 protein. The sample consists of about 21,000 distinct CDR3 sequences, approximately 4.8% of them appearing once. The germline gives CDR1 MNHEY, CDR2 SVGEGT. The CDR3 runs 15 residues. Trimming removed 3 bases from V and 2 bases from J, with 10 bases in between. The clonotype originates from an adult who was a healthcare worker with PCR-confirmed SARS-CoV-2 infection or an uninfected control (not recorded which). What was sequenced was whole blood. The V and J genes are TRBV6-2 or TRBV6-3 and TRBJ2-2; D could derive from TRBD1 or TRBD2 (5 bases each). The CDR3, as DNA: TGTGCCAGCAGTTATAAAGGGACCAACACCGGGGAGCTGTTTTTT. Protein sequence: CASSYKGTNTGELFF.